The source of this T cell receptor (beta chain) is a study of T cells in Graves' hyperthyroidism and ophthalmopathy (dated by TCRdb to between 2017 and 2020). Background for the entire study: Peripheral blood was sampled at the time of initial diagnosis, prior to any treatment. To identify distinguishing TCR V-J signatures, a discovery cohort of 95 to 100 patients was used, comprising some 45 with Graves' ophthalmopathy and some 60 with stable Graves' hyperthyroidism. Whether ophthalmopathy could be predicted prospectively was tested in an independent validation cohort made up of roughly 20 hyperthyroidism patients plus 17 patients who later progressed to ophthalmopathy. The 85 to 100 discovery patients were divided at random into training and test sets in a 7:3 ratio. In more than 5 Graves' hyperthyroidism patients, the study also compared T-cell repertoires from thyroid tissue with T-cell repertoires from blood. After blood sampling, hyperthyroidism patients were treated with methimazole at a starting dose of 30 mg daily, and ophthalmopathy patients were treated with high-dose intravenous methylprednisolone. According to the paper, TCR Vbeta CDR3 sequencing was carried out on over 130 peripheral blood samples, which came from over 40 ophthalmopathy, under 85 hyperthyroidism and 17 progressor patients. Paper-wide results and their limitations: In cross-validation, a model built on a 13 V-J signature told ophthalmopathy apart from stable hyperthyroidism with under 90% sensitivity and around 84% specificity, and in testing the same model reached 80%/75%. In validation, the model predicted progression to ophthalmopathy a median of 6.5 months before onset, with about 70% sensitivity and roughly 77% specificity. Most expanded thyroid clonotypes (frequency above 0.001) were also detected in blood, suggesting blood repertoires may reflect thyroid immune responses. Sample size was not statistically predetermined, and investigators were not blinded to group allocation.

Stable Graves' hyperthyroidism was defined as no progression to ophthalmopathy during 18 months of follow-up. Hyperthyroidism patients were newly diagnosed, had a disease duration of under 2 months, and were aged 18 to 65 years. Exclusion was applied to patients with uncontrolled infections, other autoimmune diseases, pregnancy or lactation. Diagnoses were established on the basis of clinical symptoms, serum thyroxine and TRAb, thyroid ultrasound, and orbital computed tomography. PBMCs were separated from roughly 10 ml of fresh peripheral blood using Ficoll-Paque density gradient centrifugation. Total RNA was extracted using Trizol reagent, and RNA quality was assessed on an Agilent 2100 Bioanalyzer. Comment on this clonotype: Its antigen has not been determined. Base qualities were left out, and no much larger clone turns up one base away.

Per the germline V gene (reference sequence), SGHNT is the CDR1 and YYREEE is the CDR2. V lost 6 bases and J lost 6 bases; the stretch between them is 21 bases long. Taken from cysteine to phenylalanine, the CDR3 has 15 residues. Of all the DNA, just the CDR3 is kept, 45 bases in frame from base 1. TCR beta CDR3 regions were amplified from RNA transcripts. The first round of RT-PCR for the TCR CDR3 was performed with the HTBI primer set and the Qiagen OneStep RT-PCR kit. The libraries were constructed in a second round of multiplex PCR and then size-selected and purified. Paired-end sequencing of the libraries was performed with 100 bp reads on an Illumina HiSeq2000. Per the authors' processing: Raw data were processed with SOAPnuke, discarding reads with adapters, uncalled bases, mean Phred below 15, or no exact constant-primer or identifier match. High-quality paired reads were merged with COPE v1.2.5, and unique nucleotide sequences were defined as clonotypes. MiTCR v1.1 was used to align the clonotypes against IMGT TRBV, TRBD and TRBJ reference segments. Only V-J combinations with frequency above 0.0001, covering approximately 99% of repertoires, were analysed. The TCS score was defined as F50 (clonal expansion) divided by E x V (chaos), with BLOSUM62-based TCRdist calculated between CDR3 peptides within each V-J. Welch's t-statistics and random forest reduced 500 to 650 V-J features to roughly 13, which were used in a naive Bayes classifier (R e1071). Thyroid-blood repertoire similarity was quantified with the Morisita-Horn index. The public reads were reanalyzed by TCRdb: fastp trimming at Q25, MiXCR alignment, in-frame beta chains only. Rows with a matching CDR3 protein are joined into one entry that keeps the most common DNA and genes. These V and J calls are TCRdb output, not the study's own analysis. The sample profile shows roughly 100,000 distinct CDR3 sequences; approximately 48% of them were found once. The ten largest clones capture 26% of the sample.

This sequence uses TRBV5-4 and TRBJ1-1, with TRBD1 tentatively as D gene (6 bases match). The sequencing input was blood. This receptor was taken from a man aged 35-49 years with Graves' hyperthyroidism. The CDR3 region: CASNPVGGSYSEAFF. The sequenced DNA is TGTGCCAGCAACCCCGTGGGGGGCTCTTACTCTGAAGCTTTCTTT.